This T cell receptor (beta chain) was observed in a study of T cells after yellow fever vaccination. Notes on the study in general: Post-booster reappearance was seen for most primary-vaccination clones (96% CD4, around 91% CD8). From the bulk population, abundant clonotypes could contaminate and appear within FACS-sorted repertoires.

TCRdb independently ran MiXCR on the 5' RACE reads; one entry per CDR3 protein. The data contain 40,000 to 50,000 distinct CDR3 sequences, approximately 6.3% of them seen just once; the ten biggest clones take up about 15%. The germline V gene encodes CDR1 MNHEY and CDR2 SVGEGT. CDR3 size: 16 residues. The V end lost 0 bases, the J end lost 3 bases, and 15 bases lay between the germline ends. This clonotype was recorded at least ten times. The receptor was derived from a man aged 25 to 40 who received the YFV17D yellow fever vaccine. This specimen consisted of CD8+ T cells not binding an NS4B(214-222) dextramer, sorted from PBMCs, obtained 45 days after the yellow fever booster vaccination. The rearrangement links TRBV6-2 or TRBV6-3 to TRBJ2-7; D remains unclear. For the CDR3, the DNA is TGTGCCAGCAGTTACTCGGTGGATTGGAAGGGCTACGAGCAGTACTTC. This gives the protein CASSYSVDWKGYEQYF.